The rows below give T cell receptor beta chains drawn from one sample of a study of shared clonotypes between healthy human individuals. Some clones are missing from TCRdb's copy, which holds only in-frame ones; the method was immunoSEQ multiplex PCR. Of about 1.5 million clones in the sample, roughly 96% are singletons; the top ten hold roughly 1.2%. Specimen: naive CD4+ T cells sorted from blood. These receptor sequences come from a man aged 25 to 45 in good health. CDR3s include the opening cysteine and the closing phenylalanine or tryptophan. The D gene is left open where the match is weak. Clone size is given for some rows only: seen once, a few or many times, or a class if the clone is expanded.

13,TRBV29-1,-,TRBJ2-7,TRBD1,TGCAGCATTCAGCCGCAGGGGGATAGGGAGCAGTACTTC,CSIQPQGDREQYF
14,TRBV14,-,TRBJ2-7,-,TGTGCCAGCAGCCGGGGTGATCTCTTCTACGAGCAGTACTTC,CASSRGDLFYEQYF
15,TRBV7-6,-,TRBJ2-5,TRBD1,TGTGCCAGCAGCTTAGGAAGGGGACAGGTAGAGACCCAGTACTTC,CASSLGRGQVETQYF
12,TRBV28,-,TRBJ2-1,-,TGTGCCAGCAGATCATCAGGGAACGAGCAGTTCTTC,CASRSSGNEQFF
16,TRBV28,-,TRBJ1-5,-,TGTGCCAGCAGTTCCACCGGGGGGCTCGGCAATCAGCCCCAGCATTTT,CASSSTGGLGNQPQHF
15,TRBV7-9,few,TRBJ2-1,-,TGTGCCAGCAGCTTAGGTGGACCCTCCTACAATGAGCAGTTCTTC,CASSLGGPSYNEQFF
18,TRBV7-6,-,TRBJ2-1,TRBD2,TGTGCCAGCAGCTCCCATATCGGACTAGCGGGAGCTTACAATGAGCAGTTCTTC,CASSSHIGLAGAYNEQFF
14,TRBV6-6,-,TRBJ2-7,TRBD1,TGTGCCAGCAAAGGGACAGGGGGCTCCTACGAGCAGTACTTC,CASKGTGGSYEQYF
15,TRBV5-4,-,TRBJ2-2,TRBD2,TGTGCCAGCAGCCGACTAGCGGGAGAGGCCGGGGAGCTGTTTTTT,CASSRLAGEAGELFF
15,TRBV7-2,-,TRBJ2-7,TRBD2,TGTGCCAGCAGCTCCCTAGGCGGGGGGCTCTACGAGCAGTACTTC,CASSSLGGGLYEQYF
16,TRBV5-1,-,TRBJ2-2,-,TGCGCCAGCAGCTTGGGGGCAGGGACGAACACCGGGGAGCTGTTTTTT,CASSLGAGTNTGELFF
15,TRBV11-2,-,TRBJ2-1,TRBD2,TGTGCCAGCAGCCCCCGCGGGACTAGGGTCAATGAGCAGTTCTTC,CASSPRGTRVNEQFF
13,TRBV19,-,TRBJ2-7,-,TGTGCCAGTAGTTCGAGCTCTAGCGACGAGCAGTACTTC,CASSSSSSDEQYF
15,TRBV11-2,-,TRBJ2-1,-,TGTGCCAGCAGCTCCAACGAGGGACTCAGCAATGAGCAGTTCTTC,CASSSNEGLSNEQFF
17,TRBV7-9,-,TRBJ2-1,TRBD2,TGTGCCAGCAGCTTAGGTAGCGGGAGGGGATCCTACAATGAGCAGTTCTTC,CASSLGSGRGSYNEQFF
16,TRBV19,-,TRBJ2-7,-,TGTGCCAGTAGTATTTCTCCGGGACCGGGCTCCTACGAGCAGTACTTC,CASSISPGPGSYEQYF
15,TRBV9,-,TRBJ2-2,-,TGTGCCAGCAGCGGATCCGGGACCTCCACCGGGGAGCTGTTTTTT,CASSGSGTSTGELFF
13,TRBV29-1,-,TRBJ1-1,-,TGCAGCGTTGGGGAACAGGGAAGGGCTGAAGCTTTCTTT,CSVGEQGRAEAFF
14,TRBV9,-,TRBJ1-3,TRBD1,TGTGCCAGCAGTCAACAGGGGCGAGGAAACACCATATATTTT,CASSQQGRGNTIYF
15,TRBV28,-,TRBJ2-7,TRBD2,TGTGCCAGCAGTTTTGCAGCGGGGGGCGGATACGAGCAGTACTTC,CASSFAAGGGYEQYF
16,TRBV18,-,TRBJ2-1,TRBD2,TGTGCCAGCTCACCCCCTGGACTAGCGGGAGATATTGAGCAGTTCTTC,CASSPPGLAGDIEQFF
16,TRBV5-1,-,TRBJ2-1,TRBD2,TGCGCCAGCAGCTGGGGGGCCGGGACTAGGGTCCATGAGCAGTTCTTC,CASSWGAGTRVHEQFF
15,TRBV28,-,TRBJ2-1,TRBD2,TGTGCCAGCACCCACGGGACTAGCGGGATCAATGAGCAGTTCTTC,CASTHGTSGINEQFF
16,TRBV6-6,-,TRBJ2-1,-,TGTGCCAGCAGTTACTCGAAGAGAGGGGGATGGGATGAGCAGTTCTTC,CASSYSKRGGWDEQFF
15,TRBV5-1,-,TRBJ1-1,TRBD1,TGCGCCAGCAGCTTCGGGACAGATCCGAACACTGAAGCTTTCTTT,CASSFGTDPNTEAFF
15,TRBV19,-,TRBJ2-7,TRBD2,TGTGCCAGTAGTATGGTGGGACTAGGAGCCACCGAGCAGTACTTC,CASSMVGLGATEQYF
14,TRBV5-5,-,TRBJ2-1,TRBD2,TGTGCCAGCAGCTTGAAGGGAGGGGAGAATGAGCAGTTCTTC,CASSLKGGENEQFF
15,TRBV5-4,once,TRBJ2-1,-,TGTGCCAGCAGCGCGGGGACAGCGGGATACAATGAGCAGTTCTTC,CASSAGTAGYNEQFF
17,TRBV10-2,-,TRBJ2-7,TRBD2,TGCGCCAGCAGTGAGTCGATTGTCTTAGCGGGAGTGTACGAGCAGTACTTC,CASSESIVLAGVYEQYF
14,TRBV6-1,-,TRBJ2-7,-,TGTGCCAGCAGTGACACCGCTTCCCGGTACGAGCAGTACTTC,CASSDTASRYEQYF
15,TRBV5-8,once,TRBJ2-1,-,TGTGCCAGCAGGGCGACTTCGGGGATTAACAATGAGCAGTTCTTC,CASRATSGINNEQFF
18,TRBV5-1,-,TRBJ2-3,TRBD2,TGCGCCAGCAGCTCACTAGCGGGAGGGCCGGTTGGCACAGATACGCAGTATTTT,CASSSLAGGPVGTDTQYF
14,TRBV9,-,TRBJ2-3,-,TGTGCCAGCAGCGTAGGGGTAAGCACAGATACGCAGTATTTT,CASSVGVSTDTQYF
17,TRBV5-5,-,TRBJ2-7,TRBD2,TGTGCCAGCAGCTCCCGCCGACTAGCGGGAGGGCACTACGAGCAGTACTTC,CASSSRRLAGGHYEQYF
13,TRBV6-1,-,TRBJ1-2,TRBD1,TGTGCCAGCAGTTCTACAGGGGCCTATGGCTACACCTTC,CASSSTGAYGYTF
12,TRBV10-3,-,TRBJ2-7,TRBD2,TGTGCCACCCTCGGGGGGGGCTACGAGCAGTACTTC,CATLGGGYEQYF
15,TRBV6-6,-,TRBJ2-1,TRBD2,TGTGCCAGCAGTTACGGGACTAGACCCCCGGGTGAGCAGTTCTTC,CASSYGTRPPGEQFF
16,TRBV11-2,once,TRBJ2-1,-,TGTGCCAGCAGCACTCACCGGGACCAGAATTACAATGAGCAGTTCTTC,CASSTHRDQNYNEQFF
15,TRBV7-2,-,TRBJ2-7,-,TGTGCCAGCAGCTTATACCCTAGCGAGGTCTACGAGCAGTACTTC,CASSLYPSEVYEQYF
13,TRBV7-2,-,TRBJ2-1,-,TGTGCCAGCATGGTGAGCGATTACAATGAGCAGTTCTTC,CASMVSDYNEQFF
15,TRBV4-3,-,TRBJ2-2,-,TGCGCCAGCAGCCCCAACACAGCGAACACCGGGGAGCTGTTTTTT,CASSPNTANTGELFF
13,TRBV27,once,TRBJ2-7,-,TGTGCCAGCAGTTTCCGGGGGCATCACGAGCAGTACTTC,CASSFRGHHEQYF
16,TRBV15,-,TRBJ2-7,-,TGTGCCACCAGCAGGCCTTGGCGGGACATATCCTACGAGCAGTACTTC,CATSRPWRDISYEQYF
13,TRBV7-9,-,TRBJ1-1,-,TGTGCCAGCAGCTTAGAGTCTCGCGATAGGGCTTTCTTT,CASSLESRDRAFF
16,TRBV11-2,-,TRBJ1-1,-,TGTGCCAGCAGCTTAGTATTTGTACCTACGAACACTGAAGCTTTCTTT,CASSLVFVPTNTEAFF
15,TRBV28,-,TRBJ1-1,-,TGTGCCAGCAGTTTTGTAGGGCAGGGGAACACTGAAGCTTTCTTT,CASSFVGQGNTEAFF
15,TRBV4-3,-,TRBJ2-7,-,TGCGCCAGCAGCCAAGAGAGGGTGCCGACCTACGAGCAGTACTTC,CASSQERVPTYEQYF
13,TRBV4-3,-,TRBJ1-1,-,TGCGCCAGCAGCCAAGTAGGGAACACTGAAGCTTTCTTT,CASSQVGNTEAFF